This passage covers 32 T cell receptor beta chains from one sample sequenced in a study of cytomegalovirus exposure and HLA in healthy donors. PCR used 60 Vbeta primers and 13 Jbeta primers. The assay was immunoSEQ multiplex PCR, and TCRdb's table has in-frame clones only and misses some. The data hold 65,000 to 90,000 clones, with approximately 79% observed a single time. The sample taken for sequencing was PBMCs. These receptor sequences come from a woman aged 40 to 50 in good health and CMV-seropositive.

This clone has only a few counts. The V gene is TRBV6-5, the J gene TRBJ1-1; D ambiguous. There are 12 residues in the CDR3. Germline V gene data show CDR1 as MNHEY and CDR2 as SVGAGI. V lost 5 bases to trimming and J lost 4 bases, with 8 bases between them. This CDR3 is CASSPRSTEAFF. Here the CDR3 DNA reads TGTGCCAGCAGTCCCAGGTCCACTGAAGCTTTCTTT.

The CDR3 DNA reads TGCGCCAGCAGCTCACAGGGGGAGAACACTGAAGCTTTCTTT. Its translation: CASSSQGENTEAFF. The chain combines TRBV5-1 with TRBJ1-1, with 8 bases that match TRBD1. The germline gives CDR1 SGHRS, CDR2 YFSETQ. This CDR3 spans 14 amino acids. V shed 3 bases, J shed 1 base, and the junction held 2 bases outside the gene matches.

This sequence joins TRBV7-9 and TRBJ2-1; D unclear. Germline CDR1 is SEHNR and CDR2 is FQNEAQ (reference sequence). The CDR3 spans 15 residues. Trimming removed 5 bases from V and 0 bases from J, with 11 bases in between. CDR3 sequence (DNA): TGTGCCAGCAGCCAAGACTCTTACTCCTACAATGAGCAGTTCTTC. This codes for CASSQDSYSYNEQFF.

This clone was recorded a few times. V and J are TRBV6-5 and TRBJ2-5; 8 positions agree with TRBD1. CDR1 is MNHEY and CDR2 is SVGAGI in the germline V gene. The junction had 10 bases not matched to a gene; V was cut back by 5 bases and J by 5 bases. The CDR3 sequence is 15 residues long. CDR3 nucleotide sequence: TGTGCCAGCAGTGGATCGGGACAGGTTCCGGAGACCCAGTACTTC. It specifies CASSGSGQVPETQYF.

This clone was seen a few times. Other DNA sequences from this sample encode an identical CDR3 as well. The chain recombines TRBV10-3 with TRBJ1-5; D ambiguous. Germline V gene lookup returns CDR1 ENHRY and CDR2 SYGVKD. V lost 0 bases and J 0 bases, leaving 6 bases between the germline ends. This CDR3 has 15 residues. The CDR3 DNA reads TGTGCCATCAGTGAGTCCGCAGATAGCAATCAGCCCCAGCATTTT. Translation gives CAISESADSNQPQHF.

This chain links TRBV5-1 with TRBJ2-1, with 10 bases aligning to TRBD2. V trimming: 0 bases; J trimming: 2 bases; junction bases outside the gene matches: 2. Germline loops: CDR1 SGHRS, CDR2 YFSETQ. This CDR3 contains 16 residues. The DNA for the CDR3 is TGCGCCAGCAGCTTGGGTACTAGCGGGGCCTACAATGAGCAGTTCTTC. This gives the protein CASSLGTSGAYNEQFF. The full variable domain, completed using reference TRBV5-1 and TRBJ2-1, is KAGVTQTPRYLIKTRGQQVTLSCSPISGHRSVSWYQQTPGQGLQFLFEYFSETQRNKGNFPGRFSGRQFSNSRSEMNVSTLELGDSALYLCASSLGTSGAYNEQFFGPGTRLTVL.

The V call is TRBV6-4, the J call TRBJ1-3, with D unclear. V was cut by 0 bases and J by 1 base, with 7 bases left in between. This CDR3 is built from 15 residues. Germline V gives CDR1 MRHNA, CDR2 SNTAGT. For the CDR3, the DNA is TGTGCCAGCAGTGACTCGGGAGGGTCTGGAAACACCATATATTTT. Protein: CASSDSGGSGNTIYF.

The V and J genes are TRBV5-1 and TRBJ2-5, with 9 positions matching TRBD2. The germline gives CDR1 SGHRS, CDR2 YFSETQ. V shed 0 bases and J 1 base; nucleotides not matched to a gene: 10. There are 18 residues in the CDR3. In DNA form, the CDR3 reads TGCGCCAGCAGCTTGGCGGCTAGCGGGGTCCCGGGCCAAGAGACCCAGTACTTC. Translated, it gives CASSLAASGVPGQETQYF.

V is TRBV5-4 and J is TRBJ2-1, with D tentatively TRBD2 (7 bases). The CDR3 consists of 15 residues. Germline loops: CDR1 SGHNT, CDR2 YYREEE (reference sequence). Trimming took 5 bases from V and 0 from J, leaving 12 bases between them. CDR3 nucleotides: TGTGCCAGCAGACAAAGGGGGGGCTCCTACAATGAGCAGTTCTTC. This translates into CASRQRGGSYNEQFF.

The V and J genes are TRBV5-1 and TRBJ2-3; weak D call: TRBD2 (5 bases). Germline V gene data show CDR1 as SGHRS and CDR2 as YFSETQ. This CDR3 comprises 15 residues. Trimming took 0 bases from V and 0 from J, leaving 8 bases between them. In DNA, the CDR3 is TGCGCCAGCAGCTTGGGAGCGGCTAGCACAGATACGCAGTATTTT. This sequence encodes CASSLGAASTDTQYF.

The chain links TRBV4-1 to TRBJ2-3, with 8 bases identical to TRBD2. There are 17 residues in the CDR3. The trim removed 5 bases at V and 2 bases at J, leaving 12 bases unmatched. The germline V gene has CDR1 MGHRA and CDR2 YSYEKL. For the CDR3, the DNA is TGCGCCAGCAGCTTCAGAAAAGCTAGCGGGTACACAGATACGCAGTATTTT. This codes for CASSFRKASGYTDTQYF.

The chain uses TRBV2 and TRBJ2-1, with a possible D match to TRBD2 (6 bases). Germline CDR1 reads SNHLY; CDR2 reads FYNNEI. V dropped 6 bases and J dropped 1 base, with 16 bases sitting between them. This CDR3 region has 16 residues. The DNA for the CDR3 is TGTGCCAGCAGCCTAACCTCCGCGGGGTCCTACAATGAGCAGTTCTTC. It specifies CASSLTSAGSYNEQFF.

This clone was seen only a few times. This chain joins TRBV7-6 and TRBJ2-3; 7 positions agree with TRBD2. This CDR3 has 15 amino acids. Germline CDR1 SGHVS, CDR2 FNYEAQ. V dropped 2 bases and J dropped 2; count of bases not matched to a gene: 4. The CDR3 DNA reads TGTGCCAGCAGCTTATTGAGCGGGAACACAGATACGCAGTATTTT. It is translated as CASSLLSGNTDTQYF.

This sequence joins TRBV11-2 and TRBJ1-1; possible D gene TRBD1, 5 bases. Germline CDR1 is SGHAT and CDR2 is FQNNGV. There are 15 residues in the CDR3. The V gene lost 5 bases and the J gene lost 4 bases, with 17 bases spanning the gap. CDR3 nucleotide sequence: TGTGCCAGCAGCCCTGGGCGGGGACGGGGCACTGAAGCTTTCTTT. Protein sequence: CASSPGRGRGTEAFF.

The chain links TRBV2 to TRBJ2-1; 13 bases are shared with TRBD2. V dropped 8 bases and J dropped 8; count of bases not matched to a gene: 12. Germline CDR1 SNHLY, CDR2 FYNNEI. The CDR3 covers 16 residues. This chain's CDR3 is CASRALTLAGGHEQFF. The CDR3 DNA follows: TGTGCCAGCCGGGCTCTGACACTAGCGGGGGGGCATGAGCAGTTCTTC. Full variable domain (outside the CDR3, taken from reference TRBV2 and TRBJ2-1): EPEVTQTPSHQVTQMGQEVILRCVPISNHLYFYWYRQILGQKVEFLVSFYNNEISEKSEIFDDQFSVERPDGSNFTLKIRSTKLEDSAMYFCASRALTLAGGHEQFFGPGTRLTVL.

The CDR3 reads CASSNDSYEQYF. CDR3 DNA sequence: TGTGCCAGCAGCAATGACAGCTACGAGCAGTACTTC. The chain has TRBV21-1 and TRBJ2-7; TRBD1 was called by the table and not checked on the DNA. TRBV21-1 represents a pseudogene. The CDR3 sequence is 12 residues long.

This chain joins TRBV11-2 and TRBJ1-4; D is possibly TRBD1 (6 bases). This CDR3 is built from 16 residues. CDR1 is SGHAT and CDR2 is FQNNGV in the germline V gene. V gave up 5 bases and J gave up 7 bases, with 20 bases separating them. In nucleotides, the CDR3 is TGTGCCAGCAGCCTTCGAGGGGGGGGCGCGGGTGAAAAACTGTTTTTT. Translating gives CASSLRGGGAGEKLFF.

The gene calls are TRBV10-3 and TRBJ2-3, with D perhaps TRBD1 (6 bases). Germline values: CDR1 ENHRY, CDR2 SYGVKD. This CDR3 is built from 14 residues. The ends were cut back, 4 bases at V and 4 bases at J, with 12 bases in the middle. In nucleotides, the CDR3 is TGTGCCATCAGTGTTCGTGGGGGCGCAGATACGCAGTATTTT. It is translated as CAISVRGGADTQYF.

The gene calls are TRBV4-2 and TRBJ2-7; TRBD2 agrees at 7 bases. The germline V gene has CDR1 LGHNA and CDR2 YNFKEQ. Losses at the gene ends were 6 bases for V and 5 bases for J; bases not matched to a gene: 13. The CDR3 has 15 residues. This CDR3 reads CASRPPLGGDHEQYF. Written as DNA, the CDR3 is TGTGCCAGCAGGCCGCCATTGGGGGGGGACCACGAGCAGTACTTC.

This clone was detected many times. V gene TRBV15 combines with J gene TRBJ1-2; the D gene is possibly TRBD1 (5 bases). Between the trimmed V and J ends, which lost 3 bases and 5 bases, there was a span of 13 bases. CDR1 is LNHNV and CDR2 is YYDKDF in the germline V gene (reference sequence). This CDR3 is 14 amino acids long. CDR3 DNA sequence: TGTGCCACCAGCAGTGACCAGGGCATTTATGGCTACACCTTC. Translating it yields CATSSDQGIYGYTF. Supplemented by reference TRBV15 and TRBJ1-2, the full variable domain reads DAMVIQNPRYQVTQFGKPVTLSCSQTLNHNVMYWYQQKSSQAPKLLFHYYDKDFNNEADTPDNFQSRRPNTSFCFLDIRSPGLGDTAMYLCATSSDQGIYGYTFGSGTRLTVV.

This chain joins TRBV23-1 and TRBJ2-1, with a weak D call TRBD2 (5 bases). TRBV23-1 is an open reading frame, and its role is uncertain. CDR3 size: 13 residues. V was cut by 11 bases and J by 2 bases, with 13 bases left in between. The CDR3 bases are TGCGCCGCCTCTAGCCGAACCTACAATGAGCAGTTCTTC. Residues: CAASSRTYNEQFF.

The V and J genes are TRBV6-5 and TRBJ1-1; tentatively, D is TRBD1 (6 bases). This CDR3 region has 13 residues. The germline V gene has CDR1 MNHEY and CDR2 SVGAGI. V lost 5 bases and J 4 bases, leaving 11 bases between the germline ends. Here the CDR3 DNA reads TGTGCCAGCAGTCGCAACAGGGCCACTGAAGCTTTCTTT. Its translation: CASSRNRATEAFF.

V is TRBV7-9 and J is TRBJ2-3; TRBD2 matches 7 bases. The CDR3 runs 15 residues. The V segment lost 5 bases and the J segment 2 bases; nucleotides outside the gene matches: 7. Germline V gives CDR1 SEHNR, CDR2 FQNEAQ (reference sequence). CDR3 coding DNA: TGTGCCAGCAGCCTGGAGCGGGGCCCCACAGATACGCAGTATTTT. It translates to CASSLERGPTDTQYF.

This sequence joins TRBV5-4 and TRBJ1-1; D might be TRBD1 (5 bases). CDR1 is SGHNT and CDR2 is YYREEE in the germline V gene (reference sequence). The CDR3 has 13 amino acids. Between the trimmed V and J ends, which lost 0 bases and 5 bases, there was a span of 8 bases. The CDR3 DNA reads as TGTGCCAGCAGCTTGGCGGGGGTTACTGAAGCTTTCTTT. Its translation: CASSLAGVTEAFF.

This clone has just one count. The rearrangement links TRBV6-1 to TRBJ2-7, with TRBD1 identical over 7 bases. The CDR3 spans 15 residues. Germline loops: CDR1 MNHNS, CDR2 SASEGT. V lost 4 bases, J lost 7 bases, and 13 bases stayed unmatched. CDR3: CASSGHRQGSREQYF. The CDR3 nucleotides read TGTGCCAGCAGTGGACATAGACAGGGTTCTCGAGAGCAGTACTTC.

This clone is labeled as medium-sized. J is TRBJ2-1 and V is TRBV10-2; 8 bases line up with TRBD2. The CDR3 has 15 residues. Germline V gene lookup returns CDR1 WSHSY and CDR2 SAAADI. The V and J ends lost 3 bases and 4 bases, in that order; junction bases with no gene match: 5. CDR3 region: CASSEGAGAYNEQFF. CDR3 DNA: TGCGCCAGCAGTGAAGGAGCGGGGGCGTACAATGAGCAGTTCTTC.

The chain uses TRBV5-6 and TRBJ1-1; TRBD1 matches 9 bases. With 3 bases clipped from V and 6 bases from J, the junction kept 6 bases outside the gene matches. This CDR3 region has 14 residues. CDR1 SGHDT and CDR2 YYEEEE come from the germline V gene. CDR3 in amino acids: CASSWNRGLAEAFF. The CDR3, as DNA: TGTGCCAGCAGCTGGAACAGGGGGCTGGCTGAAGCTTTCTTT.

CDR3 protein: CASSSFRVGEKLFF. The DNA for the CDR3 is TGTGCCAGTAGTTCGTTCAGGGTTGGCGAAAAACTGTTTTTT. The J gene is TRBJ1-4, the V gene TRBV19; a weak D match, TRBD1 (5 bases). V was shortened by 5 bases and J by 8 bases, with 15 bases between the two germline ends. The CDR3 runs 14 residues. Germline V gives CDR1 LNHDA, CDR2 SQIVND (reference sequence).

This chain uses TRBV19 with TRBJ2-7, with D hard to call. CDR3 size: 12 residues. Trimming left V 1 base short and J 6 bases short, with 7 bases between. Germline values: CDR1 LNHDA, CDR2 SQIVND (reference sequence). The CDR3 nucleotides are TGTGCCAGTAGTATAGGAAGCACCGAGCAGTACTTC. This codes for CASSIGSTEQYF.

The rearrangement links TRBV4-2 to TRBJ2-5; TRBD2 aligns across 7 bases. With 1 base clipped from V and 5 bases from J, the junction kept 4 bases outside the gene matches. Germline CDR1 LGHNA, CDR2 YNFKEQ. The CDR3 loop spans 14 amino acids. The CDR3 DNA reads TGTGCCAGCAGCCAAGGAGCGGGAACGGAGACCCAGTACTTC. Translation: CASSQGAGTETQYF.

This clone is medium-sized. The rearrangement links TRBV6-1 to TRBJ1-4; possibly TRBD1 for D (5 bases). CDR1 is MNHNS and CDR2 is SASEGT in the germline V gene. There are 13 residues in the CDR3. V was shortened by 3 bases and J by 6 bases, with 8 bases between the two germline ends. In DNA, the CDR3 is TGTGCCAGCAGTGACAGGGCTTATGAAAAACTGTTTTTT. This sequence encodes CASSDRAYEKLFF.

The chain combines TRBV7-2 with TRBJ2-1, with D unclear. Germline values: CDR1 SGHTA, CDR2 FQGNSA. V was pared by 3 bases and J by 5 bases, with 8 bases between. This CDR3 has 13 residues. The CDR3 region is CASSFDFNNEQFF. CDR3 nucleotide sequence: TGTGCCAGCAGCTTTGACTTCAACAATGAGCAGTTCTTC. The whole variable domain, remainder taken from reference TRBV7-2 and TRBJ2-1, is GAGVSQSPSNKVTEKGKDVELRCDPISGHTALYWYRQSLGQGLEFLIYFQGNSAPDKSGLPSDRFSAERTGGSVSTLTIQRTQQEDSAVYLCASSFDFNNEQFFGPGTRLTVL.